Detailed here is one T cell receptor beta chain. Noted time point: newly diagnosed, previously untreated cHL patient sample. This specimen belongs to a study of PD-1 blockade in classical Hodgkin lymphoma. Using immunoSEQ multiplex PCR, the repertoire was profiled, and TCRdb retains in-frame clones only, with some absent. The sample lists roughly 70,000 clones; more than 85% were seen once. The TCR sequence derives from a human donor with classical Hodgkin lymphoma. The sequencing input was peripheral blood mononuclear cells (PBMCs).

This CDR3 is CASSTRDRYNEQFF. In DNA, the CDR3 is TGTGCCAGCAGCACCCGGGACAGATACAATGAGCAGTTCTTC. The chain employs TRBV7-9 and TRBJ2-1, with 7 nucleotides matching TRBD1. The CDR3 sequence is 14 residues long. The germline V gene encodes CDR1 SEHNR and CDR2 FQNEAQ (reference sequence). V shed 5 bases and J 4 bases; nucleotides not matched to a gene: 5.